This T cell receptor (beta chain) was retrieved from a study of glioma-infiltrating T cells (dated by TCRdb to 2016 to 2017). Concerning the study at large: Sequencing of TCR alpha- and beta-chain repertoires was performed on glioma tissue, on non-neoplastic brain tissue, and on matched peripheral blood mononuclear cells. Each tissue-infiltrating repertoire was compared with the same patient's peripheral blood repertoire to measure divergence between tissue and blood T-cell populations. Three low-grade glioma patients, several primary glioblastoma patients, and three non-glioma patients who contributed non-neoplastic brain tissue made up the paired cohort. What the study reported, not specific to this receptor: Very few CDR3 sequences were shared between tissue and blood, attributed to high CDR3 diversity and limited sampling. VJ-independent divergence between tissue and blood was found to be below expectation in non-neoplastic patients but above expectation in all gliomas, particularly low-grade gliomas. Group comparisons were based on small numbers of patients: three non-neoplastic, three low-grade glioma and 7 to 9 glioblastoma patients.

The iRepertoire nested amplicon-rescue multiplex PCR (arm-PCR) platform was used to amplify TCR alpha and beta CDR3 regions from RNA. One-step reverse transcription and amplification used roughly 95-450 ng of tissue mRNA or PBMC total RNA as input. Following bead purification, Illumina adapters were added by a secondary multiplex PCR, and libraries between 200 and 400 bp were gel-purified. Libraries carried internal 6-nucleotide barcodes used for demultiplexing. Libraries were sequenced on an Illumina MiSeq with 2x220 or 2x250 nucleotide paired-end reads. The paper's processing steps were these. Paired reads were merged with FLASH 1.2.11 and aligned to the GRCh37 human genome with BWA-MEM before extracting TRA and TRB reads. V and J assignment used an IMGT-derived reference of cassette sequences and CDR3 motifs that included pseudogenes. Reads were translated in three frames, and productive CDR3s were defined by a C…FGXG motif without stop codons. Clonotypes were defined as unique combinations of V-J cassette pair and CDR3 amino acid sequence. Reads were filtered by Hamming distance, with the threshold set by the sequence error rate of each sample in mapped regions. TCRdb's own reprocessing of the public reads used fastp at Q25 and MiXCR and kept productive beta chains. Each CDR3 protein appears once, grouped with its most common genes and DNA. These V and J calls originate from TCRdb's pipeline instead of the authors' own analysis. The sample contains over 70,000 distinct CDR3 sequences, around a quarter of them found a single time. The ten most abundant clones make up roughly 6.7% of the sample.

The CDR3 has 13 amino acids, counting the end cysteine and phenylalanine. The CDR3 DNA has 39 bases and is translated from base 1. Looking up the germline V gene (reference sequence) yields CDR1 LNHDA and CDR2 SQIVND. V loses 6 bases of germline sequence and J loses 7 bases, and the interval between the two ends is 14 bases. Details on this clonotype: Its antigen remains unidentified. There are no base qualities to consult, and no much larger clone falls within one base.

The sample taken for sequencing was glioma tissue, nonneoplastic brain tissue, or PBMCs (not recorded which). The sequence links TRBV19 to TRBJ2-3, and the D gene may be TRBD2, 5 bases matching. The clonotype was recovered from a human donor with low-grade glioma or glioblastoma, undergoing nonglioma brain surgery, or in good health (not recorded which). The CDR3 here reads CASRNGERNTQYF. In nucleotide form, the sequence is TGTGCCAGTAGAAATGGGGAGCGGAATACGCAGTATTTT.